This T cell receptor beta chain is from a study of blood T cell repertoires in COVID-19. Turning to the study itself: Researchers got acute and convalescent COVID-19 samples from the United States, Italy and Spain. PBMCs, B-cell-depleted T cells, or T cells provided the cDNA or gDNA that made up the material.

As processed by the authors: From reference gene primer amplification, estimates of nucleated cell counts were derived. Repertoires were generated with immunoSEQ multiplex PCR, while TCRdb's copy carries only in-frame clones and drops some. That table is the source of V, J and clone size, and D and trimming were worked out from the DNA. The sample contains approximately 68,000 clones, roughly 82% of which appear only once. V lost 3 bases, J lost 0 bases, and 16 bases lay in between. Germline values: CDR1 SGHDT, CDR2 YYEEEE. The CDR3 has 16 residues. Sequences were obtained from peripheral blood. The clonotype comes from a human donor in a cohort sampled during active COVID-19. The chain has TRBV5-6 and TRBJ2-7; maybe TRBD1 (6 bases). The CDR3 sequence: CASSYPGQRDSYEQYF. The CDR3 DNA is TGTGCCAGCAGCTACCCTGGACAGAGAGACTCCTACGAGCAGTACTTC. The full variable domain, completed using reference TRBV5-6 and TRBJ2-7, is DAGVTQSPTHLIKTRGQQVTLRCSPKSGHDTVSWYQQALGQGPQFIFQYYEEEERQRGNFPDRFSGHQFPNYSSELNVNALLLGDSALYLCASSYPGQRDSYEQYFGPGTRLTVT.